This T cell receptor beta chain was found in a study of breast tumors, draining lymph nodes, adjacent tissues. Overall study results and limits: The data were judged consistent with most tumor T cells coming from lymph node and expanding in tumor. Compared with lymph nodes, tumors were less diverse; compared with nontumor tissue, more. Data only fit, rather than demonstrated, lymph node origin of most tumor T cells. Luminal-like breast cancer showed significantly higher tumor–nontumor repertoire similarity than basal-like.

J lost 4 bases, V lost 7 bases, and 4 bases had no gene match. This CDR3 has 15 amino acids. CDR1 is MNHNS and CDR2 is SASEGT in the germline V gene. A single record per CDR3 protein comes from TCRdb applying MiXCR to the multiplex PCR reads. The sample lists 60,000 to 70,000 distinct CDR3 sequences; 45% to 65% were seen once. This clonotype has a count of ten or more. Its antigen is unknown. The receptor was isolated from a female donor with breast cancer. Some clones in this sample may be carry-over from other donors' samples. The sequencing input was breast tumor tissue. V is TRBV6-1 and J is TRBJ2-2; 12 bases are a match to TRBD1. The CDR3 loop reads CASTGTGGGTGELFF. In DNA form, the CDR3 reads TGTGCCAGCACCGGGACAGGGGGCGGCACCGGGGAGCTGTTTTTT.